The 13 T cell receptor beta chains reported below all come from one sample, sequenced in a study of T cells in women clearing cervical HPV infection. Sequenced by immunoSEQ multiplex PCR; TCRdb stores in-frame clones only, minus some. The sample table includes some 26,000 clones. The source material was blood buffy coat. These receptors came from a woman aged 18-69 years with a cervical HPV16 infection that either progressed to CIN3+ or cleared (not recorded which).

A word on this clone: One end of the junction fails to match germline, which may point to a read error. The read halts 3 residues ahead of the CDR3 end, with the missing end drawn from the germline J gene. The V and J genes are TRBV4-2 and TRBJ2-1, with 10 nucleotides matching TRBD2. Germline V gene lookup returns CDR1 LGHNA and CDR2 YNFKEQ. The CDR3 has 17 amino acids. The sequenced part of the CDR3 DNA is TGCGCCAGCAGCCAAGATTCCAGCGGGGGGGGTTACAATGAG. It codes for CASSQDSSGGGYNE. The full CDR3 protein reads CASSQDSSGGGYNEQFF.

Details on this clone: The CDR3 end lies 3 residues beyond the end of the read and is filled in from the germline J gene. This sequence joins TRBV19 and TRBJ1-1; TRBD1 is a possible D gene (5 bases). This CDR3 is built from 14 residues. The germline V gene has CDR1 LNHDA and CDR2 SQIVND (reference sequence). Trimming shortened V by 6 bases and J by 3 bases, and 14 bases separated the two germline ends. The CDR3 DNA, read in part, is TGTGCCAGTAGCCCCCGGGGGTTGGACACTGAA. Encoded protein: CASSPRGLDTE. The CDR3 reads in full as CASSPRGLDTEAFF. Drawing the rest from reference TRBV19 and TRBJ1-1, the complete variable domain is DGGITQSPKYLFRKEGQNVTLSCEQNLNHDAMYWYRQDPGQGLRLIYYSQIVNDFQKGDIAEGYSVSREKKESFPLTVTSAQKNPTAFYLCASSPRGLDTEAFFGQGTRLTVV.

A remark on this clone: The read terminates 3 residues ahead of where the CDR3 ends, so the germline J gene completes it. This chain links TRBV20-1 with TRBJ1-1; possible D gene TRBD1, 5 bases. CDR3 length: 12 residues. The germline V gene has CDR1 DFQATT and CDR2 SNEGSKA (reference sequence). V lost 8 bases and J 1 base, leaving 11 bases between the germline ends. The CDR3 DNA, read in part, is TGCAGTTCGGGGGGTTCGAACACTGAA. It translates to CSSGGSNTE. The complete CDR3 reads CSSGGSNTEAFF.

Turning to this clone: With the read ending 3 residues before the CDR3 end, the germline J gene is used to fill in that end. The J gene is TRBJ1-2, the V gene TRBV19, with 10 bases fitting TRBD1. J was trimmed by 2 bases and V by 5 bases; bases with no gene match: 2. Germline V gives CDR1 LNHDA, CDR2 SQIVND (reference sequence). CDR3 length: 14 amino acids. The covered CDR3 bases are TGTGCCAGTAGTTCGGGACAGGGGAACTATGGC. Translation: CASSSGQGNYG. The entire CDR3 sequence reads CASSSGQGNYGYTF.

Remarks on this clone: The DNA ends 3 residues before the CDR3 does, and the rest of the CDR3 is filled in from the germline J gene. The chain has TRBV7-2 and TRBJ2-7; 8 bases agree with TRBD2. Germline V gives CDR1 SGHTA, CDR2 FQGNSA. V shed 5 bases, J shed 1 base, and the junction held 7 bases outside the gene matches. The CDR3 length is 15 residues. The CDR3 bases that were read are TGTGCCAGCAGCATCACGACTAGCGCGTCCTACGAG. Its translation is CASSITTSASYE. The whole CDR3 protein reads CASSITTSASYEQYF.

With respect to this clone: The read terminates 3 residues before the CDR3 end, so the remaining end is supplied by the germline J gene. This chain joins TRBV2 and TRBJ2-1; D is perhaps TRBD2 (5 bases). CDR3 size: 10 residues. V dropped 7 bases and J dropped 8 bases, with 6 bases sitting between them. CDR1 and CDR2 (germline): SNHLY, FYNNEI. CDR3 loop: CASIGDEQFF. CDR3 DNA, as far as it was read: TGTGCCAGCATCGGGGATGAG.

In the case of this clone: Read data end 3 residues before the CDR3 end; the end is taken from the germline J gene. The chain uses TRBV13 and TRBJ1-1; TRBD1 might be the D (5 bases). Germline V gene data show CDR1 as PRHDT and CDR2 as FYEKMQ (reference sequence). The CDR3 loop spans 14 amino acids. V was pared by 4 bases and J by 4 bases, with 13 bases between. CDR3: CASSSGDSPTEAFF. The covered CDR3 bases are TGTGCCAGCAGCTCGGGCGACAGCCCCACTGAA.

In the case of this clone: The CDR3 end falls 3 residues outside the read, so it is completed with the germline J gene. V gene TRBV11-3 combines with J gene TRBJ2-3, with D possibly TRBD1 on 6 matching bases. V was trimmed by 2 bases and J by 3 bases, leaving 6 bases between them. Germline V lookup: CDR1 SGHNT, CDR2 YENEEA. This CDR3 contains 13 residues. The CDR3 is CASSLRGTDTQYF. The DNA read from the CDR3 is TGTGCCAGCAGCTTAAGGGGGACAGATACG.

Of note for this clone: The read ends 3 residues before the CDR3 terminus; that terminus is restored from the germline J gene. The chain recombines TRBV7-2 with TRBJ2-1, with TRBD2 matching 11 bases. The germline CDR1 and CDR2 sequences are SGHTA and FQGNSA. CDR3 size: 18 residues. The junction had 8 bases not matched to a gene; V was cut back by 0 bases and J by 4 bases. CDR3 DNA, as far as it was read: TGTGCCAGCAGCTTAGCCTCCCTAGCGGGGGGTCAGTACAATGAG. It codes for CASSLASLAGGQYNE. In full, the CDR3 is CASSLASLAGGQYNEQFF.

The CDR3 spells CASSVRGDETYNQPQHF. The part of the CDR3 DNA that was read is TGTGCCAGCAGTGTTCGGGGAGATGAGACTTACAATCAGCCC. The gene calls are TRBV2 and TRBJ1-5; no clear D gene. The missing CDR3 end, 3 residues past where the read stops, is filled in from the germline J gene. V lost 4 bases and J 3 bases, leaving 19 bases between the germline ends. In germline, CDR1 is SNHLY, CDR2 FYNNEI. This CDR3 is built from 17 residues.

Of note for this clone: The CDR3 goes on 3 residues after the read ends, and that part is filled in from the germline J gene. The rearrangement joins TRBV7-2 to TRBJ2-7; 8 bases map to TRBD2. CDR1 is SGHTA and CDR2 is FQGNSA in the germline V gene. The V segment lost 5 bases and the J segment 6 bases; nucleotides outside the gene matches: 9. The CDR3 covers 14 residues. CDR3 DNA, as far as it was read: TGTGCCAGCAGCGAAAACGGGGGGGCCCCCGAG. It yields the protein CASSENGGAPE. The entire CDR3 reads CASSENGGAPEQYF.

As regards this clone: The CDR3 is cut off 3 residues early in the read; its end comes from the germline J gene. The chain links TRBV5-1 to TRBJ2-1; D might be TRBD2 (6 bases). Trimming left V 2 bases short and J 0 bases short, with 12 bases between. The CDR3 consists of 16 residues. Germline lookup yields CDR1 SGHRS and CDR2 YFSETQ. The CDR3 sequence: CASSFYSGSSYNEQFF. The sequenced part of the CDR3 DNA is TGCGCCAGCAGCTTTTATAGCGGAAGCTCCTACAATGAG.

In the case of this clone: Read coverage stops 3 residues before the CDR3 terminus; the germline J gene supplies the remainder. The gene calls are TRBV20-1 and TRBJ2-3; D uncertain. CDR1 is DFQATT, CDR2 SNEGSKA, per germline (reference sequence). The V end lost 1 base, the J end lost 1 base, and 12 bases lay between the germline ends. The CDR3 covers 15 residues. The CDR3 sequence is CSARGFRSGTDTQYF. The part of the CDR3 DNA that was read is TGCAGTGCTAGAGGGTTCAGAAGTGGCACAGATACG.